The 29 T cell receptor beta chains below all came from one sample that was sequenced in a study of glioma-infiltrating T cells. The iRepertoire nested amplicon-rescue multiplex PCR amplified TCR alpha and beta CDR3s from RNA. Each CDR3 protein is one row after TCRdb ran MiXCR on the multiplex PCR reads. The sample has 84,000 or so distinct CDR3 sequences, about 25% seen once; the top ten hold 5.5% to 7.5%. Sequencing was carried out using glioma tissue, nonneoplastic brain tissue, or PBMCs (not recorded which). The receptors originated from a human donor with low-grade glioma or glioblastoma, undergoing nonglioma brain surgery, or in good health (not recorded which).

This clonotype was seen many times. The CDR3 reads CASSVTSGRNQETQYF. Here the CDR3 DNA reads TGTGCCAGCAGCGTAACTAGCGGGAGGAACCAAGAGACCCAGTACTTC. The rearrangement joins TRBV4-2 to TRBJ2-5; 12 bases align to TRBD2. Germline assignment: CDR1 LGHNA and CDR2 YNFKEQ. The CDR3 is made up of 16 amino acids. V shed 5 bases and J 0 bases; nucleotides not matched to a gene: 4.

V usage is TRBV29-1 and J usage is TRBJ2-1, with D perhaps matching TRBD2 (5 bases). The V end lost 3 bases, the J end lost 7 bases, and 10 bases lay between the germline ends. The germline V gene has CDR1 SQVTM and CDR2 ANQGSEA. The CDR3 sequence is 12 residues long. The CDR3 DNA reads TGCAGCGTTGAGTGGACTTGGAATGAGCAGTTCTTC. Amino acids: CSVEWTWNEQFF.

This clonotype has at least ten counts. The chain links TRBV10-3 to TRBJ1-6; 8 positions match TRBD1. Germline trimming cut 5 bases from V and 7 bases from J; bases unmatched to any gene: 4. The CDR3 covers 14 residues. Germline CDR1 reads ENHRY; CDR2 reads SYGVKD. The CDR3 DNA is TGTGCCATCAGTCCGGGACAGGAAAATTCACCCCTCCACTTT. Residues: CAISPGQENSPLHF.

This clonotype has a count of ten or more. This sequence joins TRBV29-1 and TRBJ2-1, with 9 nucleotides matching TRBD1. Losses at the gene ends were 8 bases for V and 3 bases for J; bases not matched to a gene: 5. Germline V lookup: CDR1 SQVTM, CDR2 ANQGSEA. This CDR3 is 13 amino acids long. The CDR3 sequence: CSFGTGSYNEQFF. DNA for the CDR3: TGCAGCTTCGGGACAGGGAGCTACAATGAGCAGTTCTTC.

The gene calls are TRBV7-2 and TRBJ2-5; the match to TRBD1 covers 7 bases. This CDR3 spans 14 amino acids. Germline V gene sequence: CDR1 SGHTA, CDR2 FQGNSA. Trimming at V came to 5 bases and at J to 2 bases, leaving 5 bases not matched to a gene. CDR3 amino acids: CASSTNRGQETQYF. Here the CDR3 DNA reads TGTGCCAGCAGCACAAACAGGGGTCAAGAGACCCAGTACTTC.

The chain couples TRBV29-1 to TRBJ2-7; D may be TRBD1 (5 bases). Germline-derived CDR1 and CDR2 are SQVTM and ANQGSEA. This CDR3 spans 12 amino acids. Trimming shortened V by 6 bases and J by 2 bases, and 11 bases separated the two germline ends. CDR3 in amino acids: CSVRQLPYEQYF. The CDR3 coding sequence is TGCAGCGTGAGACAGTTGCCCTACGAGCAGTACTTC.

This clonotype was seen many times. The chain recombines TRBV20-1 with TRBJ1-1, with a tentative D call TRBD1 (6 bases). In germline, CDR1 is DFQATT, CDR2 SNEGSKA (reference sequence). Trimming cost V 0 bases and J 1 base, with 12 bases left between them. CDR3 length: 15 amino acids. CDR3 protein: CSARDRKTGNTEAFF. The CDR3 DNA is TGCAGTGCTAGAGATCGTAAGACAGGGAACACTGAAGCTTTCTTT.

This clonotype was counted many times. This chain uses TRBV6-2 or TRBV6-3 with TRBJ2-2; TRBD1 is a possible D gene (6 bases). CDR1 MNHEY and CDR2 SVGEGT come from the germline V gene. This CDR3 is 17 amino acids long. The V and J ends lost 7 bases and 1 base respectively, with 19 bases between them. CDR3 sequence reads: CASNHISGHLNTGELFF. CDR3 nucleotides: TGTGCCAGCAACCACATCTCGGGACATCTGAACACCGGGGAGCTGTTTTTT.

As for this clonotype: A single base separates this from a much larger clone, so it may be a read error. The rearrangement joins TRBV2 to TRBJ2-3; D ambiguous. V lost 4 bases and J 4 bases, leaving 9 bases between the germline ends. CDR1 and CDR2 (germline): SNHLY, FYNNEI. The CDR3 has 13 amino acids. CDR3 in amino acids: CASSGEPSDTQYF. DNA of the CDR3: TGTGCCAGCAGTGGGGAACCCTCAGATACGCAGTATTTT.

V and J are TRBV5-1 and TRBJ2-1; 8 bases map to TRBD2. The CDR3 has 17 residues. The germline V gene has CDR1 SGHRS and CDR2 YFSETQ. Unmatched junction bases numbered 13, after V lost 1 base and J lost 7 bases. The CDR3 sequence is CASSLPPFAGGSNEQFF. CDR3 sequence (DNA): TGCGCCAGCAGCTTGCCACCCTTCGCGGGAGGTTCGAATGAGCAGTTCTTC.

Notes on this clonotype: A clone one base away is much larger, so this may be a read error. The rearrangement joins TRBV20-1 to TRBJ2-3; D call uncertain. This CDR3 is built from 10 residues. V lost 5 bases to trimming and J lost 8 bases, with 8 bases between them. Germline lookup yields CDR1 DFQATT and CDR2 SNEGSKA (reference sequence). CDR3 in amino acids: CSAWDVTQYF. CDR3 coding DNA: TGCAGTGCTTGGGATGTTACGCAGTATTTT.

V is TRBV5-1 and J is TRBJ2-7; D is possibly TRBD1 or TRBD2 (7 bases each). Deletions cut 0 bases from V and 2 bases from J, with 15 bases between. Germline loops: CDR1 SGHRS, CDR2 YFSETQ. The CDR3 is 16 amino acids. CDR3 sequence (DNA): TGCGCCAGCAGCTTGGGAGCGGGACAGAGGGCCTACGAGCAGTACTTC. This gives the protein CASSLGAGQRAYEQYF. Together with reference TRBV5-1 and TRBJ2-7, the CDR3 gives the full variable domain: KAGVTQTPRYLIKTRGQQVTLSCSPISGHRSVSWYQQTPGQGLQFLFEYFSETQRNKGNFPGRFSGRQFSNSRSEMNVSTLELGDSALYLCASSLGAGQRAYEQYFGPGTRLTVT.

This clonotype was found many times. J is TRBJ2-1 and V is TRBV6-2 or TRBV6-3, with 8 bases that match TRBD2. CDR1 is MNHEY, CDR2 SVGEGT, per germline. CDR3 length equals 11 residues. With 5 bases clipped from V and 13 bases from J, the junction kept 4 bases outside the gene matches. Here the CDR3 reads CASSHSGVQFF. CDR3 DNA: TGTGCCAGCAGTCATAGCGGGGTTCAGTTCTTC.

Concerning this clonotype: A read error is possible here, since a much larger clone lies one base away. The rearrangement links TRBV20-1 to TRBJ2-5; unclear D gene. Germline V CDR1 and CDR2: DFQATT, SNEGSKA (reference sequence). The V gene lost 6 bases and the J gene lost 7 bases, with 12 bases spanning the gap. The CDR3 contains 11 residues. The CDR3 protein is CSAQDALTQYF. The CDR3, as DNA: TGCAGTGCCCAGGACGCTTTGACCCAGTACTTC.

This clonotype was recorded many times. The V gene is TRBV10-3, the J gene TRBJ2-3; D may be TRBD2 (5 bases). The CDR3 has 17 amino acids. Per the germline V gene, CDR1 is ENHRY and CDR2 is SYGVKD. Between the trimmed V and J ends, which lost 2 bases and 0 bases, there was a span of 15 bases. The CDR3 DNA sequence: TGTGCCATCAGTGAGGCCCGAGGGCGGCCTAGCACAGATACGCAGTATTTT. Translating it yields CAISEARGRPSTDTQYF.

This clonotype was seen many times. The chain couples TRBV12-3 or TRBV12-4 to TRBJ2-3, with unresolved D. This CDR3 has 12 residues. Trimming removed 5 bases at V and 2 bases at J, with 5 bases between. The CDR3 sequence is CASSTTTDTQYF. The DNA for the CDR3 is TGTGCCAGCAGTACCACCACAGATACGCAGTATTTT.

This clonotype was detected many times. CDR3 loop: CASSLAGIGYTF. The CDR3 bases are TGTGCCAGCAGCTTAGCAGGGATAGGCTACACCTTC. The rearrangement uses TRBV7-2 and TRBJ1-2, with D uncertain. Trimming left V 0 bases short and J 8 bases short, with 7 bases between. The CDR3 consists of 12 residues. CDR1 is SGHTA and CDR2 is FQGNSA in the germline V gene.

In the case of this clonotype: This may come from a read error, since a much larger clone is one base off. The rearrangement uses TRBV4-1 and TRBJ2-5; perhaps TRBD2 as D (5 bases). The germline V gene encodes CDR1 MGHRA and CDR2 YSYEKL. This CDR3 region has 14 residues. This CDR3 reads CASGHPDFQETQYF. The CDR3 DNA follows: TGCGCCAGCGGCCACCCGGACTTCCAAGAGACCCAGTACTTC.

The table lists this clonotype with many counts. The V call is TRBV5-1, the J call TRBJ1-5; 10 bases align to TRBD1. The V segment lost 3 bases and the J segment 5 bases; nucleotides outside the gene matches: 2. The germline V gene encodes CDR1 SGHRS and CDR2 YFSETQ. The CDR3 is 14 residues long. CDR3 bases: TGCGCCAGCAGCTGGGGGACAGGGGATCAGCCCCAGCATTTT. Its translation is CASSWGTGDQPQHF.

This clonotype was picked up a small number of times. The J gene is TRBJ2-7, the V gene TRBV14; 7 bases align to TRBD1. CDR1 SGHDN and CDR2 FVKESK come from the germline V gene. V dropped 1 base and J dropped 2; count of bases not matched to a gene: 5. The CDR3 has 15 residues. The DNA for the CDR3 is TGTGCCAGCAGCCAAGGACAGAGGGGGCCCTACGAGCAGTACTTC. Its protein product is CASSQGQRGPYEQYF. The whole variable domain, remainder taken from reference TRBV14 and TRBJ2-7, is EAGVTQFPSHSVIEKGQTVTLRCDPISGHDNLYWYRRVMGKEIKFLLHFVKESKQDESGMPNNRFLAERTGGTYSTLKVQPAELEDSGVYFCASSQGQRGPYEQYFGPGTRLTVT.

This clonotype was counted a few times. The J gene is TRBJ1-3, the V gene TRBV7-9; D is unclear. V gave up 4 bases and J gave up 0 bases, with 4 bases separating them. Germline-derived CDR1 and CDR2 are SEHNR and FQNEAQ (reference sequence). The CDR3 spans 13 residues. CDR3 residues: CASSSISGNTIYF. The CDR3 DNA sequence: TGTGCCAGCAGCTCGATCTCTGGAAACACCATATATTTT. Together with reference TRBV7-9 and TRBJ1-3, the CDR3 gives the full variable domain: DTGVSQNPRHKITKRGQNVTFRCDPISEHNRLYWYRQTLGQGPEFLTYFQNEAQLEKSRLLSDRFSAERPKGSFSTLEIQRTEQGDSAMYLCASSSISGNTIYFGEGSWLTVV.

This clonotype was recorded many times. The V gene is TRBV5-4, the J gene TRBJ1-2; D unclear. The length of the CDR3 is 14 residues. The V gene's germline CDR1 is SGHNT and CDR2 YYREEE (reference sequence). V was trimmed by 0 bases and J by 2 bases, leaving 8 bases between them. In DNA form, the CDR3 reads TGTGCCAGCAGCTTGGCAGGCGGGAACTATGGCTACACCTTC. This sequence encodes CASSLAGGNYGYTF.

This clonotype was seen repeatedly, ten times or more. This sequence joins TRBV6-1 and TRBJ2-1; perhaps TRBD2 as D (7 bases). The V gene's germline CDR1 is MNHNS and CDR2 SASEGT. The CDR3 is made up of 15 amino acids. Trimming removed 6 bases from V and 0 bases from J, with 12 bases in between. The CDR3 DNA is TGTGCCAGCAGCACGGGGGGCGGCTCCTACAATGAGCAGTTCTTC. Protein sequence: CASSTGGGSYNEQFF.

Regarding this clonotype: A much larger clone lies a single base off, so this may be a read error. The genes are TRBV19 and TRBJ2-7; D may be TRBD2 (5 bases). Germline CDR1 LNHDA, CDR2 SQIVND (reference sequence). The V end lost 9 bases, the J end lost 7 bases, and 19 bases lay between the germline ends. CDR3 length: 13 amino acids. DNA for the CDR3: TGTGCCAGCGAGTTTAGACCGGGGAATGAGCAGTACTTC. This encodes CASEFRPGNEQYF.

Ten or more counts support this clonotype. This chain joins TRBV6-2 or TRBV6-3 and TRBJ2-5; TRBD2 agrees at 12 bases. V shed 4 bases and J 3 bases; nucleotides not matched to a gene: 6. The CDR3 is 16 residues long. CDR1 and CDR2 (germline): MNHEY, SVGEGT. The CDR3 DNA is TGTGCCAGCAGTTCCCTAGCGGGAGGGCGAAAAGAGACCCAGTACTTC. Its protein is CASSSLAGGRKETQYF.

This clonotype has ten or more counts. The CDR3 region is CSAAGEPDTQYF. CDR3 DNA sequence: TGCAGTGCGGCAGGGGAACCAGATACGCAGTATTTT. V is TRBV20-1 and J is TRBJ2-3; the D gene is possibly TRBD1 (6 bases). Germline lookup yields CDR1 DFQATT and CDR2 SNEGSKA (reference sequence). Trimming removed 6 bases at V and 4 bases at J, with 11 bases between. CDR3 length equals 12 residues.

This clonotype was counted between two and nine times. The rearrangement links TRBV18 to TRBJ2-7; D is possibly TRBD2 (6 bases). The CDR3 contains 13 residues. V was shortened by 5 bases and J by 7 bases, with 15 bases between the two germline ends. Germline lookup yields CDR1 KGHSH and CDR2 LQKENI. The CDR3 here is CASSRSGGNEQYF. CDR3 coding DNA: TGTGCCAGCTCAAGGTCTGGGGGGAATGAGCAGTACTTC.

This chain joins TRBV6-6 and TRBJ2-7; D might be TRBD1 (6 bases). CDR1 and CDR2 from the germline V gene are MNHNY and SVGAGI (reference sequence). The CDR3 spans 16 residues. V was shortened by 0 bases and J by 3 bases, with 15 bases between the two germline ends. CDR3 DNA: TGTGCCAGCAGTTACTCCGGGACACCAGCGAACTACGAGCAGTACTTC. Protein product: CASSYSGTPANYEQYF.

This clonotype was seen many times. The V and J genes are TRBV25-1 and TRBJ2-3; D remains unclear. V lost 5 bases, J lost 4 bases, and 7 bases lay in between. The CDR3 covers 12 residues. Germline CDR1 MGHDK, CDR2 SYGVNS. The CDR3 nucleotides read TGTGCCAGCAGTTACACCCCAGATACGCAGTATTTT. It encodes CASSYTPDTQYF. The complete variable domain, with remaining parts taken from reference TRBV25-1 and TRBJ2-3, reads EADIYQTPRYLVIGTGKKITLECSQTMGHDKMYWYQQDPGMELHLIHYSYGVNSTEKGDLSSESTVSRIRTEHFPLTLESARPSHTSQYLCASSYTPDTQYFGPGTRLTVL.